Below are 9 T cell receptor beta chains sequenced from a single sample in a study of shared clonotypes between healthy human individuals. The repertoire was sequenced with immunoSEQ multiplex PCR; TCRdb's copy has only in-frame clones and lacks some. The repertoire has approximately 500,000 clones, over 70% of them found once; the top ten carry about 12%. The sequenced sample was PBMCs. These receptors originate from a woman in her thirties or forties in good health. Some clones in this sample may be carry-over from other donors' samples.

This rearrangement joins TRBV4-2 to TRBJ2-7; TRBD1 matches at 7 bases. The CDR3 consists of 16 residues. Per germline, CDR1 LGHNA and CDR2 YNFKEQ. J was trimmed by 4 bases and V by 1 base; bases with no gene match: 10. CDR3 loop: CASSQGTGTAFYEQYF. The CDR3 nucleotides are TGTGCCAGCAGCCAAGGAACCGGGACAGCTTTTTACGAGCAGTACTTC.

This clone was counted between two and nine times. The chain has TRBV10-3 and TRBJ2-1; D is perhaps TRBD2 (6 bases). Germline V CDR1 and CDR2: ENHRY, SYGVKD. The CDR3 is 13 residues long. This CDR3 is CSCGARSYNEQFF. The CDR3 nucleotides are TGTTCATGCGGGGCCCGCTCCTACAATGAGCAGTTCTTC.

In its sample, this clone was seen a few times. The chain carries TRBV30 and TRBJ2-3; TRBD2 aligns across 11 bases. Trimming cost V 2 bases and J 2 bases; bases outside gene matches: 6. This CDR3 has 16 residues. Germline V gene data show CDR1 as GTSNPN and CDR2 as SVGIG (reference sequence). The CDR3: CAWSLRLAGYTDTQYF. The DNA for the CDR3 is TGTGCCTGGAGTTTACGACTAGCGGGGTACACAGATACGCAGTATTTT.

CDR3 sequence: CASSRGAFEQYF. DNA for the CDR3: TGTGCCAGCAGTAGGGGGGCTTTCGAGCAGTACTTC. The J gene is TRBJ2-7, the V gene TRBV6-5; D could derive from TRBD1 or TRBD2 (6 bases each). CDR3 length: 12 residues. Germline V lookup: CDR1 MNHEY, CDR2 SVGAGI. The germline V and J ends were trimmed by 5 bases and 6 bases, with 11 bases remaining between them.

V gene TRBV9 combines with J gene TRBJ1-5; 7 positions agree with TRBD1. There are 14 residues in the CDR3. Germline V gene data show CDR1 as SGDLS and CDR2 as YYNGEE. The CDR3 DNA is TGTGCTAACGTTAGGGGGCCCGGCAATCAGCCCCAGCATTTT. This translates into CANVRGPGNQPQHF.

This clone showed up just a few times. The rearrangement uses TRBV19 and TRBJ1-5; D may be TRBD1 (6 bases). The CDR3 totals 18 residues. The germline V gene encodes CDR1 LNHDA and CDR2 SQIVND (reference sequence). The germline V and J ends were trimmed by 5 bases and 2 bases, with 22 bases remaining between them. The CDR3 spells CASSAELRGARGNQPQHF. The CDR3 nucleotides read TGTGCCAGTAGTGCGGAGTTGAGGGGGGCGCGGGGCAATCAGCCCCAGCATTTT.

About this clone: Possible read error: a much larger clone is one base away. V is TRBV5-5 and J is TRBJ2-5; 7 positions agree with TRBD1. The germline V gene encodes CDR1 SGHKS and CDR2 YYEKEE (reference sequence). V was clipped by 4 bases and J by 5 bases; unmatched bases: 11. The CDR3 runs to 15 residues. The CDR3 loop is CASSTRAGGYETQYF. The CDR3 nucleotides read TGTGCCAGCAGCACCCGAGCAGGGGGTTACGAGACCCAGTACTTC.

The chain combines TRBV25-1 with TRBJ2-1, with D uncertain. This CDR3 region has 12 residues. Trimming left V 3 bases short and J 2 bases short, with 2 bases between. Germline-derived CDR1 and CDR2 are MGHDK and SYGVNS. CDR3 loop: CASSEPYNEQFF. DNA of the CDR3: TGTGCCAGCAGTGAGCCCTACAATGAGCAGTTCTTC.

The chain combines TRBV13 with TRBJ1-5; D is unresolved. The CDR3 totals 12 residues. Trimming pared 4 bases from V and 9 bases from J, leaving 10 bases between. Germline V CDR1 and CDR2: PRHDT, FYEKMQ (reference sequence). The DNA of the CDR3 is TGTGCCAGCAGCTCAACCCTCGGGCCCCAGCATTTT. Translation gives CASSSTLGPQHF.